The 20 T cell receptor beta chains below come from one sample, sequenced in a study of T cells in Graves' hyperthyroidism and ophthalmopathy. From RNA transcripts, TCR beta CDR3 regions were amplified. HTBI primers were used for first-round RT-PCR of the TCR CDR3. TCRdb redid the calling of the multiplex PCR reads with MiXCR, one entry per CDR3 protein. This table has approximately 600,000 distinct CDR3 sequences, over 12% appearing once. The material sequenced was blood. These receptor sequences come from a young woman with Graves' ophthalmopathy.

This clonotype was observed a few times. The gene calls are TRBV4-3 and TRBJ2-2; D not resolved. The V gene's germline CDR1 is LGHNA and CDR2 YSLEER. V was pared by 0 bases and J by 7 bases, with 6 bases between. The CDR3 totals 13 residues. Here the CDR3 DNA reads TGCGCCAGCAGCCAAGAACCCCGCGGGGAGCTGTTTTTT. Its translation: CASSQEPRGELFF.

This clonotype was detected many times. The chain uses TRBV7-2 and TRBJ2-7; TRBD2 matches 12 bases. Trimming took 8 bases from V and 4 from J; bases not matched to a gene: 6. The CDR3 spans 14 residues. Germline V gene sequence: CDR1 SGHTA, CDR2 FQGNSA. The CDR3 loop is CASPGLAGGYEQYF. The CDR3 nucleotides are TGTGCCAGCCCAGGGCTAGCGGGAGGGTACGAGCAGTACTTC.

The chain has TRBV6-1 and TRBJ1-2, with unresolved D. This CDR3 is 14 amino acids long. Germline-derived CDR1 and CDR2 are MNHNS and SASEGT. Trimming took 7 bases from V and 2 from J, leaving 14 bases between them. The chain's CDR3 is CASTTVRGNYGYTF. In DNA form, the CDR3 reads TGTGCCAGCACTACCGTGAGAGGGAACTATGGCTACACCTTC.

This clonotype has only a few counts. This chain connects TRBV7-9 to TRBJ1-2, with D unresolved. Germline V lookup: CDR1 SEHNR, CDR2 FQNEAQ (reference sequence). Trimming pared 6 bases from V and 6 bases from J, leaving 14 bases between. This CDR3 has 13 amino acids. CDR3 DNA: TGTGCCAGCAGATCCGAGGTATCCAATGGCTACACCTTC. It is translated as CASRSEVSNGYTF.

This rearrangement joins TRBV18 to TRBJ2-7; 11 bases match TRBD2. Germline CDR1 is KGHSH and CDR2 is LQKENI. CDR3 length: 15 amino acids. V shed 6 bases and J 2 bases; nucleotides not matched to a gene: 6. In DNA form, the CDR3 reads TGTGCCAGCTCGGTGGGGACTAGCGGTGCCTACGAGCAGTACTTC. Protein product: CASSVGTSGAYEQYF.

The rearrangement joins TRBV20-1 to TRBJ2-1, with 15 bases fitting TRBD2. J lost 7 bases, V lost 5 bases, and 12 bases had no gene match. Germline V gene data show CDR1 as DFQATT and CDR2 as SNEGSKA (reference sequence). CDR3 length: 17 amino acids. The chain's CDR3 is CSADSGLAGGPGNEQFF. The CDR3 DNA is TGCAGTGCTGACTCGGGACTAGCGGGAGGCCCGGGTAATGAGCAGTTCTTC.

The table lists this clonotype with many counts. The chain employs TRBV3-1 and TRBJ2-7; no definite D call. CDR3 length: 14 amino acids. V was cut by 0 bases and J by 7 bases, with 13 bases left in between. Per the germline V gene, CDR1 is LGHDT and CDR2 is YNNKEL (reference sequence). The CDR3 spells CASSQEAGTREQYF. The CDR3 DNA reads as TGTGCCAGCAGCCAAGAGGCAGGAACTCGGGAGCAGTACTTC.

This clonotype showed up many times. This chain uses TRBV28 with TRBJ2-5; 7 bases line up with TRBD2. The CDR3 is made up of 15 amino acids. From germline, CDR1 is MDHEN and CDR2 SYDVKM. V shed 7 bases and J 3 bases; nucleotides not matched to a gene: 11. CDR3 loop: CASTRGTAGEETQYF. The CDR3 region has the DNA TGTGCCAGCACCCGAGGGACGGCGGGGGAAGAGACCCAGTACTTC.

This clonotype was found a few times. The chain has TRBV6-5 and TRBJ1-2; D not resolved. The CDR3 is made up of 15 amino acids. Germline V lookup: CDR1 MNHEY, CDR2 SVGAGI. V lost 0 bases and J 2 bases, leaving 10 bases between the germline ends. The CDR3 DNA reads as TGTGCCAGCAGTTACTCGAACCTTCGAAACTATGGCTACACCTTC. It translates to CASSYSNLRNYGYTF.

This clonotype was counted between two and nine times. This clone may be a read error of a much larger clone one base away. The gene calls are TRBV9 and TRBJ2-7; D possibly matches TRBD1 or TRBD2 (5 bases each). The CDR3 covers 14 residues. Germline V gene data show CDR1 as SGDLS and CDR2 as YYNGEE. In nucleotides, the CDR3 is TGTGCCAGCAGCCTCAGTTGGGGGACCTACGAGCAGCACTTC. This translates into CASSLSWGTYEQHF.

CDR3 amino acids: CASSSTYGQPQHF. The CDR3 coding sequence is TGTGCCAGCAGCTCCACCTACGGTCAGCCCCAGCATTTT. V is TRBV7-2 and J is TRBJ1-5; D uncertain. This CDR3 region has 13 residues. V lost 4 bases to trimming and J lost 6 bases, with 10 bases between them. Germline CDR1 is SGHTA and CDR2 is FQGNSA.

This clonotype was detected many times. This sequence joins TRBV20-1 and TRBJ2-3; no clear D. Trimming took off 5 bases at V and 7 bases at J, with 7 bases between the two ends. The CDR3 contains 10 residues. Germline CDR1 reads DFQATT; CDR2 reads SNEGSKA (reference sequence). The CDR3 here is CSAAPYTQYF. The CDR3 DNA follows: TGCAGTGCTGCCCCCTATACGCAGTATTTT.

This clonotype was seen a handful of times. The gene calls are TRBV5-6 and TRBJ1-5, with 7 bases that match TRBD1. CDR1 and CDR2 from the germline V gene are SGHDT and YYEEEE. V was clipped by 0 bases and J by 6 bases; unmatched bases: 6. The CDR3 covers 15 residues. The CDR3 sequence: CASSLVGGLGQPQHF. The CDR3 DNA reads TGTGCCAGCAGCTTGGTAGGGGGCTTGGGTCAGCCCCAGCATTTT.

This clonotype was recorded at least ten times. The junction does not match germline at one end; this may be a read error. The rearrangement links TRBV7-7 to TRBJ2-7; D not certain. Germline V gives CDR1 SSHAT, CDR2 FNYEAQ (reference sequence). The CDR3 is 13 residues long. The CDR3 protein is CASSLDVVGEQYF. The CDR3 nucleotides are TGTGCTAGCAGCTTAGACGTAGTCGGAGAGCAGTACTTC.

In its sample, this clonotype was seen many times. The genes are TRBV13 and TRBJ1-1; D uncertain. From germline, CDR1 is PRHDT and CDR2 FYEKMQ (reference sequence). The CDR3 extends over 14 amino acids. Trimming left V 0 bases short and J 1 base short, with 6 bases between. For the CDR3, the DNA is TGTGCCAGCAGCTTAGGGCCGACGAACACTGAAGCTTTCTTT. Protein: CASSLGPTNTEAFF.

This clonotype showed up just a few times. V is TRBV28 and J is TRBJ1-3; D remains unclear. The CDR3 sequence is 15 residues long. Germline V CDR1 and CDR2: MDHEN, SYDVKM. Trimming took off 6 bases at V and 4 bases at J, with 16 bases between the two ends. CDR3 coding DNA: TGTGCCAGCAGCCCCGACCTTGGCTTAGGAAACACCATATATTTT. Translation: CASSPDLGLGNTIYF.

This clonotype has a count of ten or more. This chain links TRBV11-1 with TRBJ2-2; tentative D call: TRBD1 (5 bases). The CDR3 runs 16 residues. Germline V gene lookup returns CDR1 SGHAT and CDR2 FQDESV (reference sequence). The germline V and J ends were trimmed by 2 bases and 1 base, with 11 bases remaining between them. The CDR3, as DNA: TGTGCCAGCAGCTTATTTGGGCAGGGGAACACCGGGGAGCTGTTTTTT. The encoded protein is CASSLFGQGNTGELFF.

In this sample, this clonotype turned up many times. Germline and junction disagree at one end, which may indicate a read error. Written as DNA, the CDR3 is TGTGCCAGCACTTTAGGGGGGAGTTCACCCCTCCACTTT. Translated: CASTLGGSSPLHF. The V call is TRBV12-3 or TRBV12-4, the J call TRBJ1-6; maybe TRBD1 (6 bases). The length of the CDR3 is 13 residues.

In this sample, this clonotype turned up many times. The genes are TRBV11-3 and TRBJ1-2, with D unclear. CDR1 SGHNT and CDR2 YENEEA come from the germline V gene. Trimming shortened V by 0 bases and J by 0 bases, and 20 bases separated the two germline ends. The CDR3 has 19 amino acids. CDR3 residues: CASSLETLGQLPSNYGYTF. For the CDR3, the DNA is TGTGCCAGCAGCTTAGAGACGTTAGGGCAACTGCCATCTAACTATGGCTACACCTTC.

This clonotype was found many times. This chain connects TRBV2 to TRBJ2-3, with 7 bases that match TRBD1. Germline lookup yields CDR1 SNHLY and CDR2 FYNNEI. V trimming: 5 bases; J trimming: 1 base; junction bases outside the gene matches: 3. The CDR3 contains 14 residues. The CDR3 nucleotides read TGTGCCAGCAGTAGGGGACAGCGCACAGATACGCAGTATTTT. This codes for CASSRGQRTDTQYF.